This T cell receptor (beta chain) was captured by sequencing in a study of T-cell memory formation after mild COVID-19 (dated by TCRdb to the early 2020s). Context from the whole study: TCR sequence clusters from the two donors were largely donor specific. The cohort was made up of two young adult volunteers, one female and one male, who were previously healthy. In a couple of donors, T-cell clones that expanded and contracted after mild COVID-19 were followed by sequencing TCRalpha and TCRbeta repertoires longitudinally.

Sequencing used an Illumina NovaSeq 6000. TCRalpha and TCRbeta cDNA libraries were constructed by 5'RACE with constant-segment primers, with sample barcodes and unique molecular identifiers being introduced. RNA was extracted from every sample with Trizol reagent. Libraries were amplified in two PCR steps, with a second sample barcode and Illumina TruSeq adapters added in the second step. Sequencing of libraries was performed on an Illumina NovaSeq with 2 x 150 bp paired-end reads. Turning to the authors' computational methods: Demultiplexing of reads and collapsing into UMI-guided consensus sequences were performed with migec v1.2.7. Using mixcr v2.1.11, UMI consensuses were aligned to TRA and TRB V and J templates and then assembled into clonotypes. Clonotypes were classified as expanded or contracted when called significant by both edgeR and NoisET, with noise models trained on biological replicates. For edgeR calls, a false discovery rate-adjusted p below 0.01 and a log2 fold-change threshold of 1 were applied. As an exploratory analysis of dynamics, max-normalized trajectories of the 1000 most abundant clonotypes were examined by PCA with hierarchical clustering. Each responding clone was given a CD4 or CD8 phenotype based on the CD4+ and CD8+ repertoires, which had been sequenced separately. The public reads were quality trimmed at Q25 with fastp and then assembled into clones with MiXCR by TCRdb, keeping productive beta chains. Rows with one shared CDR3 protein collapse into an entry with the most common genes and DNA. The V and J calls and clone size are TCRdb's, not the authors'. The sample table lists 450,000 to 650,000 distinct CDR3 sequences, about a fifth of them with a count of one. 7.5% to 9.5% of the sample is held by the ten biggest clonotypes.

This clonotype was picked up a small number of times. The target of this receptor is not known. Base qualities are not at hand, and no much larger clone is one base apart. At the junction V is shortened by 4 bases and J by 8 bases; bases outside the gene matches: 5. CDR1 and CDR2 were assigned from the germline V gene as KGHDR and SFDVKD. From the cysteine up to the phenylalanine, the CDR3 has a length of 15 residues. This entry keeps only the CDR3 DNA: 45 bases, framed from base 1. Points the paper makes about the study in general: SARS-CoV-2 specificity was not confirmed for the second-wave clones peaking on day 37. Contracting CD4+ clones were located mainly in the CM and EM memory subsets, whereas CD8+ clones were found to be enriched in EMRA. Only two mild cases were covered in the study, and larger cohorts including severe cases with pre-infection samples were considered necessary. Some responding clones were detected in pre-infection memory, which suggested that pre-existing cross-reactive memory T cells had joined the SARS-CoV-2 response. Clones contracting from day 15 to 85 had balanced CD4/CD8 phenotypes, while a second wave expanding from day 15 to 37 was biased towards CD4+.

Ficoll-Paque density gradient centrifugation was the method used to isolate PBMCs. In this chain, TRBV24-1 is recombined with TRBJ2-1, and TRBD2 matches 12 of the central bases. The TCR comes from an adult woman who had mild COVID-19 (a few samples of this study predate the infection). The sample titles of this study are shuffled in the database, so cell type and time point are left out; the donor was told from shared clones. The sequencing sample was made of PBMCs or a T cell subset sorted from them (not recorded which). Here the CDR3 is given as CATSERTSGIDEQFF. DNA sequence: TGTGCCACCAGTGAGCGGACTAGCGGGATCGATGAGCAGTTCTTC.